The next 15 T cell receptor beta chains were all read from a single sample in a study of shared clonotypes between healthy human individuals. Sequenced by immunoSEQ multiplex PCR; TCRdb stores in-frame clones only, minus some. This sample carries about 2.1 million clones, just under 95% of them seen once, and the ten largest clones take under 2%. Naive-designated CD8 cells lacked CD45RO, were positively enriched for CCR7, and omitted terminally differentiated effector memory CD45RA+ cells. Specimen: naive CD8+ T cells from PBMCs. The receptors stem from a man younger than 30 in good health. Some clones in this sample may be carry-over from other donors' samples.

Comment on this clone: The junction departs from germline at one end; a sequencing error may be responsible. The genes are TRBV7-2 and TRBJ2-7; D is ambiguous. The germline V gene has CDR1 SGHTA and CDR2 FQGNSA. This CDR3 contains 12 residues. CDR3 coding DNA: TGTGCCAGCAGCTTCGGCTCCCACGAGCAGTACTTC. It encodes CASSFGSHEQYF.

CDR3 region: CASGLAPDRTYGYTF. The DNA of the CDR3 is TGTGCTAGTGGTTTGGCCCCGGACAGGACCTATGGCTACACCTTC. The chain combines TRBV12-5 with TRBJ1-2; TRBD1 agrees at 7 bases. The CDR3 is 15 amino acids. Looked up from germline, CDR1 is LGHNT and CDR2 is FRNRAP. With 1 base clipped from V and 4 bases from J, the junction kept 6 bases outside the gene matches.

CDR3 bases: TGTGTCAGAAGCAGACGGACAGGTCTAAGGAGTGACTATGGCTACACCTTC. Protein: CVRSRRTGLRSDYGYTF. V is TRBV7-5 and J is TRBJ1-2; TRBD1, as called in the table, went unchecked against the DNA. TRBV7-5 is classified as a pseudogene. This CDR3 contains 17 residues.

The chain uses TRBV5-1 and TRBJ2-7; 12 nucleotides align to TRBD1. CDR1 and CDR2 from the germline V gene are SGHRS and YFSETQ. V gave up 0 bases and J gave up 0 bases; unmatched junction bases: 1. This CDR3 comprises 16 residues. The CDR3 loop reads CASSLGGQGASYEQYF. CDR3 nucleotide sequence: TGCGCCAGCAGCTTGGGGGGACAGGGGGCCTCCTACGAGCAGTACTTC. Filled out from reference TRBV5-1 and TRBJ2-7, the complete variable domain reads KAGVTQTPRYLIKTRGQQVTLSCSPISGHRSVSWYQQTPGQGLQFLFEYFSETQRNKGNFPGRFSGRQFSNSRSEMNVSTLELGDSALYLCASSLGGQGASYEQYFGPGTRLTVT.

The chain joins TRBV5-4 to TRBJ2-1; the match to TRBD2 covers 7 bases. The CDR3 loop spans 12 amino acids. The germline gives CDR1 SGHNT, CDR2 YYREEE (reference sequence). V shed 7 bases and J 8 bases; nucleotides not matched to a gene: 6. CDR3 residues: CASFIAGDEQFF. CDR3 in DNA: TGTGCCAGCTTCATTGCGGGGGATGAGCAGTTCTTC.

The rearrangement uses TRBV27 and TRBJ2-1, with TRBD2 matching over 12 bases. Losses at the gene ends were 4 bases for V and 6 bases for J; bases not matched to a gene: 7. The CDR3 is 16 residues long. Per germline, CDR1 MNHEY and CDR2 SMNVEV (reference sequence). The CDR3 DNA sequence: TGTGCCAGCAGTTCGGCGGGACTAGCGGGTCTCAATGAGCAGTTCTTC. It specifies CASSSAGLAGLNEQFF.

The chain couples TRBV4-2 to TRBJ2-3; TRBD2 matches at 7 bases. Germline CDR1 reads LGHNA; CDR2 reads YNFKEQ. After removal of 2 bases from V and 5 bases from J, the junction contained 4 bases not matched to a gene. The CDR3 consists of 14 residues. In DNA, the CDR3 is TGTGCCAGCAGCCAAAGACTAGCAGGAGATACGCAGTATTTT. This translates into CASSQRLAGDTQYF.

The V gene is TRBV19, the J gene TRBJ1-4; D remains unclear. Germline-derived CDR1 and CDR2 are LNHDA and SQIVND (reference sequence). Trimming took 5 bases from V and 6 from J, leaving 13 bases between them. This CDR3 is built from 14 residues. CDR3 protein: CASSHPALYEKLFF. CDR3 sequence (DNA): TGTGCCAGTAGTCACCCGGCTTTATATGAAAAACTGTTTTTT. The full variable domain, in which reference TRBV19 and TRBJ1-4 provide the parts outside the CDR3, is DGGITQSPKYLFRKEGQNVTLSCEQNLNHDAMYWYRQDPGQGLRLIYYSQIVNDFQKGDIAEGYSVSREKKESFPLTVTSAQKNPTAFYLCASSHPALYEKLFFGSGTQLSVL.

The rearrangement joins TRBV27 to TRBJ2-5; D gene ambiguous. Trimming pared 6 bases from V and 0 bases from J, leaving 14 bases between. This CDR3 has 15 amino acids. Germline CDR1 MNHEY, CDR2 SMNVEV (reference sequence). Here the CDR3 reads CASRPSLGNQETQYF. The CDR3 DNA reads TGTGCCAGCAGGCCGTCGTTAGGGAACCAAGAGACCCAGTACTTC.

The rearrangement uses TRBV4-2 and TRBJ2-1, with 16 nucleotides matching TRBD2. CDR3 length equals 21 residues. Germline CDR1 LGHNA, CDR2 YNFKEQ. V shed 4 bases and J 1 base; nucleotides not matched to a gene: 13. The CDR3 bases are TGTGCCAGCAGCCCATCGCATGCGGGACTAGCGGGAGGGCCGTCCTACAATGAGCAGTTCTTC. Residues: CASSPSHAGLAGGPSYNEQFF.

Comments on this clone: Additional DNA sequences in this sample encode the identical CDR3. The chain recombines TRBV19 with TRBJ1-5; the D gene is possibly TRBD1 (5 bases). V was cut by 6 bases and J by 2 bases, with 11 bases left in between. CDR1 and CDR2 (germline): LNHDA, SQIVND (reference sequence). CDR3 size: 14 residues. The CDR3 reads CASSPRGGNQPQHF. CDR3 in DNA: TGTGCCAGTAGCCCTAGGGGAGGCAATCAGCCCCAGCATTTT.

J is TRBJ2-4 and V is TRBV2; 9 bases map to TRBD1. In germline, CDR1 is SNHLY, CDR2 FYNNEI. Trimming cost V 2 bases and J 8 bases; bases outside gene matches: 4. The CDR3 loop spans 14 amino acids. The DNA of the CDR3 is TGTGCCAGCAGTGAAAGGACAGGGGTAGACATTCAGTACTTC. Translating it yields CASSERTGVDIQYF.

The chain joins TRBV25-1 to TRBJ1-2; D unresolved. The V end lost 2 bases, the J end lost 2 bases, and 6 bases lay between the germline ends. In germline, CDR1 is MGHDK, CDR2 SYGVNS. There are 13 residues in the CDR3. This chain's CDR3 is CASSEISNYGYTF. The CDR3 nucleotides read TGTGCCAGCAGTGAAATTTCGAACTATGGCTACACCTTC.

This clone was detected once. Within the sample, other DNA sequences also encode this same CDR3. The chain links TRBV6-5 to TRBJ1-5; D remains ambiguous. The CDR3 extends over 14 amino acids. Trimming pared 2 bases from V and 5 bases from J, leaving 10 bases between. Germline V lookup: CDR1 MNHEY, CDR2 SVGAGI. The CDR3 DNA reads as TGTGCCAGCAGTTACAGGGAAGGCCATCAGCCCCAGCATTTT. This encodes CASSYREGHQPQHF.

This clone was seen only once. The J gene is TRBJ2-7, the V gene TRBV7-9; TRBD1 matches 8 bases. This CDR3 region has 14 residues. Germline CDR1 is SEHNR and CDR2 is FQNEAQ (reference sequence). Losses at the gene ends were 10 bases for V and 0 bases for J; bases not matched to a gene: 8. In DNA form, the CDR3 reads TGTGCCACGACAGGGGACACCTCCTCCTACGAGCAGTACTTC. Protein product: CATTGDTSSYEQYF.